Sequencing of this T cell receptor beta chain was carried out in a study of blood T cell repertoires in COVID-19 (dated by TCRdb to about 2020). Broadly, across the study: Samples covering the acute and convalescent phases of COVID-19 were provided by collaborators in the United States, Italy and Spain. The prospective study material was composed of cDNA or gDNA derived from T cells, B-cell-depleted T cells, or PBMCs. Subjects who had been exposed to COVID-19, were actively infected with it, or had recovered from it provided the deeply sampled blood TCRbeta repertoires that made up the dataset. The samples were drawn from two sources: the first 160 participants of the ongoing ImmuneRACE study, and 1,254 subjects contributed by 6 global collaborators. Nearly every sample came with metadata listing a de-identified subject ID, COVID-19 status, age in years and sex. The repertoires were released in a freely available public database meant as a resource for research on the immune response to SARS-CoV-2. Where available, HLA class I and class II types were taken from metadata supplied by the sample provider and were not determined by assay-based typing. Broader findings and caveats from the paper: Clinical and demographic metadata were provided uncurated, with the amount varying by source and participant.

TCRbeta CDR3 regions were amplified from genomic DNA using the immunoSEQ Assay, a bias-controlled multiplex PCR. Processing in the source paper ran as follows. The number of nucleated cells in each sample was estimated from the amplification of reference gene primers within the assay. Sequence reads were collapsed and filtered to measure the absolute abundance of every unique TCRbeta CDR3 rearrangement. For each sample, productive Simpson clonality was calculated by taking the square root of Simpson's diversity index across productive rearrangements. The source is immuneACCESS, and TCRdb retained only in-frame sequences with V and J called. Part of the clones is not carried over; for the studies checked, unresolved V genes explain less than half of this, and the remainder is unexplained. V and J calls and clone size come straight from that table; D and trimming were deduced from the DNA. The sample table contains around 150,000 clones; only one count was recorded for more than 80% of them. The ten largest make up roughly 1.9% of the sample.

About this clone: It has no known antigen specificity. Base qualities are not provided; no much larger clone lies one nucleotide away.

In Seattle, one collaborating source enrolled patients while the infection was active and tracked those patients longitudinally over the course of disease. The collaborating institutions used their own protocols to collect whole blood in K2EDTA tubes. Collaborator samples were shipped for TCRbeta analysis as frozen whole blood, isolated PBMCs, or DNA extracted from either sample type. Trimming costs V 5 bases and J 0 bases, and their ends lie 13 bases apart. From the germline V gene, CDR1 is LGHNA and CDR2 is YNFKEQ. The CDR3 sequence holds 15 residues, the cysteine and phenylalanine included. CDR3 DNA is the only sequence kept; it has 45 bases, read in frame from the first base.

The specimen was peripheral blood. The chain is made from TRBV4-2 and TRBJ1-2; TRBD1 is possibly the D segment (5 matching bases). This receptor was obtained from a woman aged 55 to 70 with COVID-19, enrolled during active disease. The nucleotide sequence is given as TGTGCCAGCAGCGGCGGGGGGGAAGCTAACTATGGCTACACCTTC. Translated, it reads CASSGGGEANYGYTF.